A single sample gave rise to the 21 T cell receptor beta chains below, sequenced in a study of patients and donors after allogeneic stem cell transplantation. TCRdb passed the RT-PCR reads through MiXCR, listing each CDR3 protein once. Among 390,000 or so distinct CDR3 sequences listed, 16% were seen once. The sample taken for sequencing was blood, either unsorted or a sorted T cell fraction (not recorded which). These receptors were collected from a human donor who was either an allogeneic HSCT recipient or a stem cell or donor lymphocyte infusion donor (not recorded which). It is not recorded whose cells these are; they may come from a transplant donor.

The chain recombines TRBV12-3 or TRBV12-4 with TRBJ2-7; perhaps TRBD2 as D (6 bases). The CDR3 consists of 13 residues. V lost 5 bases, J lost 7 bases, and 15 bases lay in between. CDR3 amino acids: CASSPRLEGEQYF. In nucleotides, the CDR3 is TGTGCCAGCAGTCCCCGACTAGAGGGGGAGCAGTACTTC.

The chain carries TRBV18 and TRBJ2-5; possible D gene TRBD2, 5 bases. V lost 3 bases and J lost 5, with 22 bases in between. Germline CDR1 is KGHSH and CDR2 is LQKENI. CDR3 length: 17 amino acids. The CDR3 loop is CASSPRLTMSSVETQYF. In DNA form, the CDR3 reads TGTGCCAGCTCACCCCGCCTGACTATGTCTTCGGTTGAGACCCAGTACTTC.

This clonotype was recorded a few times. This chain joins TRBV25-1 and TRBJ2-7; D unresolved. V shed 5 bases and J shed 4 bases, with 21 bases lying between them. The CDR3 loop spans 16 amino acids. Germline CDR1 and CDR2: MGHDK and SYGVNS. DNA for the CDR3: TGTGCCAGCAGTCCAACCGCGCCCCTAAGATCATACGAGCAGTACTTC. This codes for CASSPTAPLRSYEQYF.

J is TRBJ2-1 and V is TRBV7-2; 13 positions match TRBD2. Per germline, CDR1 SGHTA and CDR2 FQGNSA. This CDR3 has 16 residues. The V and J ends lost 0 bases and 6 bases, in that order; junction bases with no gene match: 2. The DNA for the CDR3 is TGTGCCAGCAGCTTAGCGGGGACTAGCGGGATCAATGAGCAGTTCTTC. Its translation: CASSLAGTSGINEQFF.

J is TRBJ2-1 and V is TRBV12-3 or TRBV12-4, with no clear D. The V gene lost 2 bases and the J gene lost 0 bases, with 17 bases spanning the gap. There are 18 residues in the CDR3. CDR3 in amino acids: CASSLFIGGLFSYNEQFF. CDR3 DNA sequence: TGTGCCAGCAGTTTATTTATAGGTGGGCTTTTCTCCTACAATGAGCAGTTCTTC.

This chain joins TRBV20-1 and TRBJ2-7; TRBD1 is a possible D gene (5 bases). The germline V and J ends were trimmed by 8 bases and 4 bases, with 21 bases remaining between them. Germline V gives CDR1 DFQATT, CDR2 SNEGSKA (reference sequence). This CDR3 contains 14 residues. In DNA form, the CDR3 reads TGCAGTCCCGGCGGTGTGCAGGGCCGTTACGAGCAGTACTTC. It encodes CSPGGVQGRYEQYF.

The chain employs TRBV20-1 and TRBJ2-7; D unresolved. Deletions cut 8 bases from V and 1 base from J, with 15 bases between. CDR1 DFQATT and CDR2 SNEGSKA come from the germline V gene (reference sequence). The CDR3 extends over 13 amino acids. DNA of the CDR3: TGCAGTATCCTTGGGGTGGAGTCCTACGAGCAGTACTTC. It codes for CSILGVESYEQYF.

The chain links TRBV2 to TRBJ2-5, with D possibly matching TRBD2 (6 bases). The CDR3 is 12 amino acids. Trimming shortened V by 4 bases and J by 4 bases, and 7 bases separated the two germline ends. Germline V gene lookup returns CDR1 SNHLY and CDR2 FYNNEI. The CDR3 region is CASSVGGETQYF. CDR3 DNA sequence: TGTGCCAGCAGTGTGGGGGGAGAGACCCAGTACTTC.

This chain uses TRBV12-3 or TRBV12-4 with TRBJ2-7; D gene unclear. This CDR3 is 11 amino acids long. The V end was cut by 4 bases, the J end by 9 bases, with 10 bases between. CDR3 amino acids: CASSSRARQYF. The CDR3 coding sequence is TGTGCCAGCAGTTCAAGGGCCCGGCAGTACTTC.

This rearrangement joins TRBV7-8 to TRBJ2-7; D may be TRBD1 (7 bases). CDR3 length equals 15 residues. The V and J ends lost 2 bases and 2 bases respectively, with 13 bases between them. The germline V gene has CDR1 SGHVS and CDR2 FQNEAQ. CDR3 in amino acids: CASSLIRGVTYEQYF. In DNA, the CDR3 is TGTGCCAGCAGCTTAATCAGGGGGGTTACCTACGAGCAGTACTTC.

This clonotype was observed a few times. This sequence joins TRBV7-9 and TRBJ1-2; D is uncertain. V gave up 2 bases and J gave up 8 bases, with 6 bases separating them. CDR1 and CDR2 from the germline V gene are SEHNR and FQNEAQ (reference sequence). This CDR3 region has 11 residues. CDR3 loop: CASSLQRGYTF. In DNA form, the CDR3 reads TGTGCCAGCAGCTTACAAAGGGGCTACACCTTC.

The chain joins TRBV11-2 to TRBJ2-2; weak D call: TRBD1 (6 bases). With 1 base removed from V and 11 bases from J, the gap between germline ends came to 11 bases. CDR1 and CDR2 (germline): SGHAT, FQNNGV. CDR3 length: 13 amino acids. In nucleotides, the CDR3 is TGTGCCAGCAGCTTAGTGATAGGGACAGAGCTGTTTTTT. Translation: CASSLVIGTELFF.

A few counts support this clonotype. The chain links TRBV7-9 to TRBJ2-2; 7 bases match TRBD1. This CDR3 is 17 amino acids long. The germline V gene encodes CDR1 SEHNR and CDR2 FQNEAQ (reference sequence). The ends lost 0 bases at V and 0 bases at J; junction bases unmatched: 4. The CDR3 is CASSLASGTANTGELFF. The CDR3 region has the DNA TGTGCCAGCAGCTTAGCCTCCGGGACAGCGAACACCGGGGAGCTGTTTTTT.

The gene calls are TRBV20-1 and TRBJ1-1, with D hard to call. V lost 1 base, J lost 4 bases, and 10 bases lay in between. The CDR3 runs 13 residues. Germline CDR1 is DFQATT and CDR2 is SNEGSKA (reference sequence). CDR3 nucleotide sequence: TGCAGTGCTAGAGTGAGCCTCGTCACTGAAGCTTTCTTT. Protein sequence: CSARVSLVTEAFF.

V and J are TRBV12-3 or TRBV12-4 and TRBJ1-1, with D possibly being TRBD1 (6 bases). This CDR3 has 17 amino acids. V was shortened by 8 bases and J by 0 bases, with 22 bases between the two germline ends. CDR3 residues: CASSQGRGIIMNTEAFF. The DNA of the CDR3 is TGTGCCAGCTCTCAGGGCAGGGGAATCATCATGAACACTGAAGCTTTCTTT.

This clonotype was seen more than once but under ten times. The V and J genes are TRBV29-1 and TRBJ1-4, with TRBD1 as a possible D gene (5 bases). The CDR3 runs to 13 residues. From germline, CDR1 is SQVTM and CDR2 ANQGSEA. Trimming removed 4 bases at V and 1 base at J, with 7 bases between. The CDR3 DNA is TGCAGCGTTGTGGGGGGAACTAATGAAAAACTGTTTTTT. Encoded protein: CSVVGGTNEKLFF. The whole variable domain, remainder taken from reference TRBV29-1 and TRBJ1-4, is SAVISQKPSRDICQRGTSLTIQCQVDSQVTMMFWYRQQPGQSLTLIATANQGSEATYESGFVIDKFPISRPNLTFSTLTVSNMSPEDSSIYLCSVVGGTNEKLFFGSGTQLSVL.

The CDR3 reads CASSPDRPDNYGYTF. In DNA form, the CDR3 reads TGTGCCAGCAGTCCCGACCGGCCGGACAACTATGGCTACACCTTC. The genes are TRBV6-1 and TRBJ1-2; D remains unclear. Trimming took 5 bases from V and 2 from J, leaving 15 bases between them. The CDR3 is 15 amino acids. Germline V gene data show CDR1 as MNHNS and CDR2 as SASEGT.

The V call is TRBV13, the J call TRBJ2-3; 8 positions agree with TRBD1. After removal of 5 bases from V and 3 bases from J, the junction contained 19 bases not matched to a gene. Germline CDR1 reads PRHDT; CDR2 reads FYEKMQ (reference sequence). CDR3 length equals 19 residues. CDR3 sequence: CASSLTDIRQGMVTDTQYF. CDR3 in DNA: TGTGCCAGCAGCCTCACCGACATCCGACAGGGGATGGTGACAGATACGCAGTATTTT.

The chain joins TRBV30 to TRBJ2-7; tentatively, D is TRBD2 (5 bases). The V and J ends lost 4 bases and 3 bases respectively, with 7 bases between them. The CDR3 has 11 residues. CDR1 and CDR2 (germline): GTSNPN, SVGIG (reference sequence). The CDR3 protein is CAWKGSYEQYF. The CDR3 DNA sequence: TGTGCCTGGAAAGGGAGCTACGAGCAGTACTTC.

V and J are TRBV28 and TRBJ1-6, with no clear D. V lost 1 base to trimming and J lost 8 bases, with 12 bases between them. Germline CDR1 and CDR2: MDHEN and SYDVKM. This CDR3 is 15 amino acids long. CDR3: CASSLSAGDDSPLHF. Here the CDR3 DNA reads TGTGCCAGCAGTTTATCGGCAGGCGATGATTCACCCCTCCACTTT.

This clonotype was seen only a few times. This chain joins TRBV6-1 and TRBJ2-7; a possible D gene is TRBD1 (6 bases). This CDR3 region has 13 residues. CDR1 is MNHNS and CDR2 is SASEGT in the germline V gene. V was cut by 8 bases and J by 3 bases, with 14 bases left in between. The CDR3, as DNA: TGTGCCAGCCGTAGGACAGTTTACTACGAGCAGTACTTC. Encoded protein: CASRRTVYYEQYF.